Each of the 9 T cell receptor beta chains below was sequenced from the same sample in a study of graft-versus-host responses after intestinal transplantation. Produced via immunoSEQ multiplex PCR; TCRdb's table is partial and in-frame only. The data show 75,000 to 95,000 clones, just over 90% seen once. What these receptors recognize is not known. This specimen consisted of unstimulated CD8+ T cells sorted from spleen or lymph node cells, obtained before intestinal transplant. The receptors were sampled from a human donor who received an intestinal transplant.

CDR3: CASSLDRADSPLHF. The CDR3 DNA sequence: TGCGCCAGCAGCCTCGACAGGGCGGACTCACCCCTCCACTTT. J is TRBJ1-6 and V is TRBV4-3; 7 positions match TRBD1. CDR1 is LGHNA, CDR2 YSLEER, per germline. This CDR3 is built from 14 residues. V shed 4 bases and J 10 bases; nucleotides not matched to a gene: 7.

In its sample, this clone was seen once. V and J are TRBV29-1 and TRBJ2-7, with 7 positions matching TRBD1. The germline V gene encodes CDR1 SQVTM and CDR2 ANQGSEA. The length of the CDR3 is 11 residues. The junction had 3 bases not matched to a gene; V was cut back by 6 bases and J by 4 bases. The CDR3 spells CSVGTEYEQYF. CDR3 nucleotide sequence: TGCAGCGTCGGGACAGAGTACGAGCAGTACTTC.

V and J are TRBV7-9 and TRBJ2-1; 7 bases map to TRBD2. This CDR3 contains 15 residues. Losses at the gene ends were 4 bases for V and 2 bases for J; bases not matched to a gene: 5. Germline V gene lookup returns CDR1 SEHNR and CDR2 FQNEAQ (reference sequence). Written as DNA, the CDR3 is TGTGCCAGCAGCTCCTGGGAGGGGACCTACAATGAGCAGTTCTTC. Its protein is CASSSWEGTYNEQFF.

The chain carries TRBV6-5 and TRBJ2-5, with TRBD1 identical over 7 bases. CDR3 length equals 15 residues. Germline CDR1 reads MNHEY; CDR2 reads SVGAGI. V trimming: 2 bases; J trimming: 4 bases; junction bases outside the gene matches: 7. Here the CDR3 reads CASSYGWAGGETQYF. The CDR3 nucleotides are TGTGCCAGCAGTTACGGGTGGGCAGGGGGAGAGACCCAGTACTTC.

The rearrangement joins TRBV25-1 to TRBJ1-1; possible D gene TRBD1, 6 bases. This CDR3 contains 13 residues. V was shortened by 2 bases and J by 6 bases, with 10 bases between the two germline ends. Germline V gene sequence: CDR1 MGHDK, CDR2 SYGVNS. CDR3 sequence: CASSERTVAEAFF. For the CDR3, the DNA is TGTGCCAGCAGTGAAAGGACAGTCGCTGAAGCTTTCTTT.

Only one count was recorded for this clone. This chain connects TRBV4-1 to TRBJ2-7; D unclear. CDR3 length: 15 residues. V lost 2 bases and J 4 bases, leaving 15 bases between the germline ends. CDR1 is MGHRA and CDR2 is YSYEKL in the germline V gene. The CDR3 reads CASSQTTEYVYEQYF. The CDR3 nucleotides are TGCGCCAGCAGCCAAACTACCGAGTATGTGTACGAGCAGTACTTC.

The rearrangement links TRBV11-2 to TRBJ2-1; 7 bases agree with TRBD1. The CDR3 is 16 residues long. J lost 0 bases, V lost 4 bases, and 6 bases had no gene match. The V gene's germline CDR1 is SGHAT and CDR2 FQNNGV. Here the CDR3 DNA reads TGTGCCAGCAGCTACTGGACAGGTAGCTCCTACAATGAGCAGTTCTTC. Translated, it gives CASSYWTGSSYNEQFF.

This chain uses TRBV19 with TRBJ2-3, with D uncertain. The germline V gene has CDR1 LNHDA and CDR2 SQIVND (reference sequence). CDR3 size: 12 residues. V was cut by 5 bases and J by 6 bases, with 9 bases left in between. CDR3 coding DNA: TGTGCCAGTAGTCCCTCTAGGGATACGCAGTATTTT. It yields the protein CASSPSRDTQYF.

The CDR3 reads CASRRAQGGDTEAFF. CDR3 nucleotide sequence: TGTGCCAGCAGGAGGGCACAAGGGGGTGACACTGAAGCTTTCTTT. J is TRBJ1-1 and V is TRBV2, with D possibly being TRBD1 (6 bases). Germline CDR1 and CDR2: SNHLY and FYNNEI. The CDR3 contains 15 residues. Trimming shortened V by 6 bases and J by 3 bases, and 17 bases separated the two germline ends.